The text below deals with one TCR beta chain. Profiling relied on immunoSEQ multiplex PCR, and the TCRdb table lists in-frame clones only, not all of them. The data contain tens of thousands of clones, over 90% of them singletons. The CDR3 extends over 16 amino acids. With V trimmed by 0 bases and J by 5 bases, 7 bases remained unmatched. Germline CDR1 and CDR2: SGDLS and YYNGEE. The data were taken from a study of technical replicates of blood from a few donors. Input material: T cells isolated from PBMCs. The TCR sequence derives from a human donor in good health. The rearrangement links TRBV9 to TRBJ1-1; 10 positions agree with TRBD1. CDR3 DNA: TGTGCCAGCAGCGTAGAGCCCGGACAGGGGGAAACTGAAGCTTTCTTT. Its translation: CASSVEPGQGETEAFF. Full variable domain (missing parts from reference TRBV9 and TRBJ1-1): DSGVTQTPKHLITATGQRVTLRCSPRSGDLSVYWYQQSLDQGLQFLIQYYNGEERAKGNILERFSAQQFPDLHSELNLSSLELGDSALYFCASSVEPGQGETEAFFGQGTRLTVV.